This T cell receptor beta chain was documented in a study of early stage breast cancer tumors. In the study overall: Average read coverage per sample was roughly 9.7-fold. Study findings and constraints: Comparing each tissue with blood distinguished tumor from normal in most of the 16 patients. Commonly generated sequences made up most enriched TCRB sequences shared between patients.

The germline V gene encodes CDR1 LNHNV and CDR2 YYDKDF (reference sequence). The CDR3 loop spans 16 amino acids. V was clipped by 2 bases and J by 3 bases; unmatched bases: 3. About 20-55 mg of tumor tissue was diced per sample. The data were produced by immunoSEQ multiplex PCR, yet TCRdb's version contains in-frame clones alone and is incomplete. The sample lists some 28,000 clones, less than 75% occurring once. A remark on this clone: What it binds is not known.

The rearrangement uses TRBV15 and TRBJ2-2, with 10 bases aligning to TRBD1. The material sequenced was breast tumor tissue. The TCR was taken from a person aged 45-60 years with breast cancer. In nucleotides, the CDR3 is TGTGCCACCAGCAGACCTGGGACAGGGGACACCGGGGAGCTGTTTTTT. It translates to CATSRPGTGDTGELFF.